The 8 T cell receptor beta chains reported below all come from one sample, sequenced in a study of blood T cell repertoires in COVID-19. The assay was immunoSEQ multiplex PCR, and TCRdb's table has in-frame clones only and misses some. Among about 240,000 clones listed, about 84% were seen once. Sequenced input: peripheral blood. These receptors were collected from an elderly man with acute or convalescent COVID-19.

This chain joins TRBV10-3 and TRBJ1-1, with D possibly TRBD1 on 5 matching bases. This CDR3 is 11 amino acids long. The V and J ends lost 11 bases and 1 base respectively, with 8 bases between them. CDR1 ENHRY and CDR2 SYGVKD come from the germline V gene. CDR3 DNA sequence: TGTGCCTCAGGGCAGAACACTGAAGCTTTCTTT. As protein: CASGQNTEAFF.

This rearrangement joins TRBV9 to TRBJ2-2; no clear D gene. V was clipped by 4 bases and J by 5 bases, with 18 bases between them. The CDR3 loop spans 16 amino acids. CDR1 is SGDLS and CDR2 is YYNGEE in the germline V gene. The CDR3 reads CASSLPGESLTGELFF. In DNA, the CDR3 is TGTGCCAGCAGCCTCCCCGGAGAGAGTCTGACCGGGGAGCTGTTTTTT.

The rearrangement uses TRBV24-1 and TRBJ2-5, with 14 bases identical to TRBD2. This CDR3 is built from 14 residues. The J segment lost 2 bases and the V segment lost 9 bases, leaving 1 base of the junction unmatched. From germline, CDR1 is KGHDR and CDR2 SFDVKD. The CDR3 here is CATGTSGGQETQYF. The CDR3 nucleotides read TGTGCCACCGGGACTAGCGGGGGACAAGAGACCCAGTACTTC.

V and J are TRBV19 and TRBJ1-2; possibly TRBD1 for D (6 bases). V was shortened by 5 bases and J by 4 bases, with 14 bases between the two germline ends. This CDR3 region has 14 residues. The V gene's germline CDR1 is LNHDA and CDR2 SQIVND (reference sequence). This CDR3 is CASSPTGTPYGYTF. For the CDR3, the DNA is TGTGCCAGTAGTCCGACCGGGACACCCTATGGCTACACCTTC.

This chain joins TRBV7-2 and TRBJ2-5; D perhaps matches TRBD2 (5 bases). Germline assignment: CDR1 SGHTA and CDR2 FQGNSA. The CDR3 has 14 amino acids. V lost 5 bases to trimming and J lost 2 bases, with 12 bases between them. The CDR3: CASSPRGRQETQYF. As DNA, the CDR3 is TGTGCCAGCAGCCCCCGGGGTAGGCAAGAGACCCAGTACTTC.

V usage is TRBV7-8 and J usage is TRBJ1-5, with 7 bases fitting TRBD1. V lost 5 bases and J lost 4; bases outside the gene matches: 8. Germline values: CDR1 SGHVS, CDR2 FQNEAQ. CDR3 length: 15 amino acids. The CDR3 bases are TGTGCCAGCAGCCATGACAGGGTCTCTAATCAGCCCCAGCATTTT. It codes for CASSHDRVSNQPQHF.

The sample holds a few counts of this clone. This chain joins TRBV18 and TRBJ1-2; 8 nucleotides agree with TRBD1. The ends lost 3 bases at V and 2 bases at J; junction bases unmatched: 5. The germline V gene has CDR1 KGHSH and CDR2 LQKENI. CDR3 length equals 15 residues. The CDR3 DNA sequence: TGTGCCAGCTCACCTTCTGGACAGGGAAACTATGGCTACACCTTC. Encoded protein: CASSPSGQGNYGYTF.

The V gene is TRBV3-1 (or the pseudogene TRBV3-2), the J gene TRBJ2-5; 8 bases map to TRBD1. The V and J ends lost 2 bases and 1 base, in that order; junction bases with no gene match: 9. CDR3 length: 17 residues. The germline CDR1 and CDR2 sequences are LGHDT and YNNKEL (reference sequence). DNA for the CDR3: TGTGCCAGCAGCCAAAGTCACTTGGACAGGGCCCAAGAGACCCAGTACTTC. This encodes CASSQSHLDRAQETQYF.